This TCR beta chain was identified during a study of shared clonotypes between healthy human individuals. Broader study findings: It was the non-shared clonotypes that had lower generation probabilities than clonotypes shared by all four donors. Enrolling few donors narrowed the genetic and exposure-history diversity that was represented.

This CDR3 spans 15 amino acids. The V and J ends lost 3 bases and 3 bases, in that order; junction bases with no gene match: 1. Germline V CDR1 and CDR2: SGHVS, FQNEAQ. A word on this clone: Antigen specificity is unknown.

Naive CD8 isolation took CD45RO-negative cells positively selected for CCR7 and excluded terminally differentiated effector memory CD45RA+ cells. The assay used deep level. Sequencing was performed with immunoSEQ multiplex PCR; in TCRdb, only in-frame clones are kept and a portion is missing. The table shows hundreds of thousands of clones, with around 96% occurring only once. J is TRBJ2-5 and V is TRBV7-8, with TRBD2 matching over 13 bases. Sample: naive CD8+ T cells sorted from blood. This sequence was found in a woman in her 30s in good health. The CDR3 region is CASSFGLAGEETQYF. For the CDR3, the DNA is TGTGCCAGCAGCTTCGGACTAGCGGGAGAAGAGACCCAGTACTTC. Looking up the rest from reference TRBV7-8 and TRBJ2-5 gives the full variable domain: GAGVSQSPRYKVAKRGQDVALRCDPISGHVSLFWYQQALGQGPEFLTYFQNEAQLDKSGLPSDRFFAERPEGSVSTLKIQRTQQEDSAVYLCASSFGLAGEETQYFGPGTRLLVL.